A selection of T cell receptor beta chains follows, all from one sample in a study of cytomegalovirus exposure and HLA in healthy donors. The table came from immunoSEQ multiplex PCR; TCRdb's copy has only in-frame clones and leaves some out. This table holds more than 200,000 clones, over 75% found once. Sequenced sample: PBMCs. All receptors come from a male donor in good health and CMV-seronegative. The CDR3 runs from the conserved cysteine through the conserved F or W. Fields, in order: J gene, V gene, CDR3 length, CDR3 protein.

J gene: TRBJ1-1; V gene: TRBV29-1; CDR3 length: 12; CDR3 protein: CNVGGQTPQAFF
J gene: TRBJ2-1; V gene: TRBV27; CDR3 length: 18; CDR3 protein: CASSLGGAWAINDNEQFF
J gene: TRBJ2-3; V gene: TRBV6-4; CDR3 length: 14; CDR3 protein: CASSPGEGSDTQYF
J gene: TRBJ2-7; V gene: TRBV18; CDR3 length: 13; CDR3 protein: CASSGTSGYEQYF
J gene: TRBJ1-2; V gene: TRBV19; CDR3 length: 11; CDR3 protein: CASKVFGGYTF
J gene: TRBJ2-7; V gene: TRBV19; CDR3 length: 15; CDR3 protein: CASSISGLFSYEQYF
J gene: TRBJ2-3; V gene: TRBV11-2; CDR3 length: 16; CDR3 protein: CASSPFGERDTDTQYF
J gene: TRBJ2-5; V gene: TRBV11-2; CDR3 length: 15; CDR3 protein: CASSRVTWYQETQYF
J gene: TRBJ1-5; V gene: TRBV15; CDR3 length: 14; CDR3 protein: CATSRPELHQPQHF
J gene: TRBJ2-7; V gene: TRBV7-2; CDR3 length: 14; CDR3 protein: CASRKDRAVYEQYF
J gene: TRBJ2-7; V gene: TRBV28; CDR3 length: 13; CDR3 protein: CASRFRVAVEQYF
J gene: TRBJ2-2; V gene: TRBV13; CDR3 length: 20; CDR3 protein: CASSLYARRSGRGDTGELFF
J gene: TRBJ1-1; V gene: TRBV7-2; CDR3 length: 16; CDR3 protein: CASSLGGTGETRLAFF
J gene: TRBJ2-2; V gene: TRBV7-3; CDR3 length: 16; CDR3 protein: CASSYLGHKNTGELFF
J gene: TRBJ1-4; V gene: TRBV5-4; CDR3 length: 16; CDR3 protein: CASSLGATGSLEKLFF
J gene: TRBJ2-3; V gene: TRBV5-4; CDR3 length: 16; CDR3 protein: CASSIGLAGSTDTQYF
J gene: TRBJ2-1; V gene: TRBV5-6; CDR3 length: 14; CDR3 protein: CASSAGQGVYEQFF
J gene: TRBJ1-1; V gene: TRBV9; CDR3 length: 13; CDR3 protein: CASSAVTGTEAFF
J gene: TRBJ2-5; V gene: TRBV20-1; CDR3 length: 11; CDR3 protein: CSAMRGETQYF
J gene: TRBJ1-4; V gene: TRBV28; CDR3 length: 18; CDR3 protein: CASSPRGGLGGLNEKLFF
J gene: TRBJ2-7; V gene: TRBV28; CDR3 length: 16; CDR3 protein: CASSLGLAVLSYEQYF
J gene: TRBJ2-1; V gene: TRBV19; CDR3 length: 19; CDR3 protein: CASSIADGLAPQRYNEQFF